This is a list of T cell receptor beta chains from one sample in a study of neoadjuvant anti-PD-1 for oral cavity cancer. Assay: immunoSEQ multiplex PCR; the TCRdb copy retains only in-frame clones and omits some. Of around 17,000 clones detected, 55% to 75% appear once; the ten largest clones hold over 2.5%. The source was PBMCs, collected before nivolumab (anti-PD-1) treatment. All receptors come from a person between 35 and 79 years old with oral cavity squamous cell carcinoma. Both conserved end residues are part of each CDR3. D genes are given only for firm matches. Part of the rows lack a size; the others show once, few, many or a class for expanded clones.

TGTGCCAGTAGTATAGATCAGGCATCTAAGAGGAGCAATCAGCCCCAGCATTTT,CASSIDQASKRSNQPQHF,few,.,TRBJ1-5,TRBV19
TGCGCCAGCGCTTTAGGGGGACAGGGTCGAGGTGAGCAGTTCTTC,CASALGGQGRGEQFF,.,TRBD1,TRBJ2-1,TRBV5-1
TGTGCCAGCAGCCCATACACCGACACCGGGGAGCTGTTTTTT,CASSPYTDTGELFF,.,.,TRBJ2-2,TRBV5-8
TGCGCCAGCAGCTTGACCGGACTTCGCTACGAGCAGTACTTC,CASSLTGLRYEQYF,.,.,TRBJ2-7,TRBV5-1
TGTGCCAGCAGCGCGTCGGGGGGGAAAGAGACCCAGTACTTC,CASSASGGKETQYF,.,TRBD2,TRBJ2-5,TRBV9
TGTGCCAGTAGTATAGTCGGGCCAGGGGGCAAGGACGAGCAGTACTTC,CASSIVGPGGKDEQYF,once,TRBD1,TRBJ2-7,TRBV19
TGCGCCAGCAGCTTAGAGGGGGCTGGATTCGAGCAGTACTTC,CASSLEGAGFEQYF,.,TRBD1,TRBJ2-7,TRBV5-1
TGCGCCAGCAGCCTCGGACAGGGGAATAGCAATCAGCCCCAGCATTTT,CASSLGQGNSNQPQHF,.,TRBD1,TRBJ1-5,TRBV5-1
TGTGCCAGCAGCTTAGAGGCTGGGCGCTACGAGCAGTACTTC,CASSLEAGRYEQYF,.,.,TRBJ2-7,TRBV7-2
TGTGCCAGCAGCCAAGAAGGCGGGACAGGGGGCCACACTGAAGCTTTCTTT,CASSQEGGTGGHTEAFF,few,TRBD1,TRBJ1-1,TRBV4-2
TGTGCCAGCAGTGGCACTAGCGGCCGTAGCTCCTACAATGAGCAGTTCTTC,CASSGTSGRSSYNEQFF,.,TRBD2,TRBJ2-1,TRBV6-1
TGTGCCAGCCTGAACCGGGAGTCCCGGCCAGATACGCAGTATTTT,CASLNRESRPDTQYF,.,.,TRBJ2-3,TRBV6-1
TGTGCCAGCAGTTTATCAGGGGGCAGCGAGCAGTACTTC,CASSLSGGSEQYF,.,TRBD1,TRBJ2-7,TRBV27
TGTGCCAGCAGGGGGTTCGGGGGACAGTACACAGATACGCAGTATTTT,CASRGFGGQYTDTQYF,few,.,TRBJ2-3,TRBV27
TGCAGCGTTGAAGATGGGACAGGGACCAAGGACGAGCAGTACTTC,CSVEDGTGTKDEQYF,.,TRBD1,TRBJ2-7,TRBV29-1
TGTGCCAGCAGTGTACAGTCGGGAGACACAGATACGCAGTATTTT,CASSVQSGDTDTQYF,.,.,TRBJ2-3,TRBV6-1
TGTGCCAGTAGTAGACAGGGGGCCTATGGCTACACCTTC,CASSRQGAYGYTF,.,TRBD1,TRBJ1-2,TRBV19
TGTGCCATCCCACTAGCGGGAGTCGAGCAGTACTTC,CAIPLAGVEQYF,.,TRBD2,TRBJ2-7,TRBV7-9
TGCGCCAGCACCCCGGGGAGGGGGCAGGGTGAGCAGTTCTTC,CASTPGRGQGEQFF,few,.,TRBJ2-1,TRBV5-1
TGTGCCAGCAGCCCCGAAGGAGGGAAGGATCAGCCCCAGCATTTT,CASSPEGGKDQPQHF,.,.,TRBJ1-5,TRBV6-5
TGTGCCAGCAGCTGGGGGGACAGGCTAATCCACGAGCAGTACTTC,CASSWGDRLIHEQYF,.,TRBD1,TRBJ2-7,TRBV5-8
TGTGCCAGCTTCGAAGGGCCGGGCACCGGGGAGCTGTTTTTT,CASFEGPGTGELFF,.,.,TRBJ2-2,TRBV6-5
TGCAGCGTTCAAAACAGGGGCAGGGGTGAAACAGATACGCAGTATTTT,CSVQNRGRGETDTQYF,.,TRBD1,TRBJ2-3,TRBV29-1
TGTGCCATCAGTGAGTCAGGCCGAGGATCTGGGGCCAACGTCCTGACTTTC,CAISESGRGSGANVLTF,.,.,TRBJ2-6,TRBV10-3
TGTGCCATCAGTGAGTTGTACACTGAAGCTTTCTTT,CAISELYTEAFF,.,.,TRBJ1-1,TRBV10-3
TGCGCCAGCAGCCGAGTCCCGGACTCCTACAATGAGCAGTTCTTC,CASSRVPDSYNEQFF,.,.,TRBJ2-1,TRBV4-1
TGTGCCAGCAGCTCTGGACAGGGGGTGAGGGGCGGCTACACCTTC,CASSSGQGVRGGYTF,.,TRBD1,TRBJ1-2,TRBV5-4
TGTGCCAGCAGTTCAGCGGACAGGGGGCGAGAAGGCTACACCTTC,CASSSADRGREGYTF,few,TRBD1,TRBJ1-2,TRBV28
TGCGCCAGCAGCTTGGACATATTAACGCCCGAGCAGTACTTC,CASSLDILTPEQYF,few,.,TRBJ2-7,TRBV5-1
TGTGCCAGCAGCCCGGGACCGAGGGCAGATACGCAGTATTTT,CASSPGPRADTQYF,.,.,TRBJ2-3,TRBV5-6
TGTGCCAGCCGACGGGGCATGGCCGGGGAGCTGTTTTTT,CASRRGMAGELFF,.,.,TRBJ2-2,TRBV5-4
TGCGCCAGCAGCTCAACAGGGGCCGTAGAGACCCAGTACTTC,CASSSTGAVETQYF,few,TRBD1,TRBJ2-5,TRBV5-1
TGTGCCAGCAGAGGGATGATGAACACTGAAGCTTTCTTT,CASRGMMNTEAFF,.,.,TRBJ1-1,TRBV2